This TCR beta chain was captured by sequencing in a study of tumor and adjacent non-tumor tissue in lung cancer. Looking at the study overall: The cohort had around twelve adenocarcinoma, a couple of squamous cell and 1 small cell patients. On average, productive TCRbeta reads reached 4 million to 4.5 million per sample.

In this sample, this clonotype turned up a few times. As yet, its antigen is unknown. Trimming cost V 4 bases and J 14 bases, with 19 bases left between them. The CDR3 sequence is 13 residues long. The germline V gene encodes CDR1 SGHDN and CDR2 FVKESK. No cell sorting was done before RNA was extracted from the tissue. Broader study findings: Top 100 clones took a larger repertoire share in normal lung. Significantly higher TCR diversity was found in tumor than normal lung.

A modified ARM-PCR protocol with three rounds of nested PCR amplified TCRbeta. Each CDR3 protein is one row after TCRdb ran MiXCR on the multiplex PCR reads. The sample consists of around 200,000 distinct CDR3 sequences, roughly 70% of them appearing once. The clonotype was recovered from a man in his fifties or sixties with non-small cell lung cancer. What was sequenced was lung tumor tissue. The J gene is TRBJ2-3, the V gene TRBV14, with D tentatively TRBD2 (6 bases). CDR3 in amino acids: CASSPEIRDSLYF. The DNA for the CDR3 is TGTGCCAGCAGCCCGGAAATACGGGACTCCCTGTATTTT.